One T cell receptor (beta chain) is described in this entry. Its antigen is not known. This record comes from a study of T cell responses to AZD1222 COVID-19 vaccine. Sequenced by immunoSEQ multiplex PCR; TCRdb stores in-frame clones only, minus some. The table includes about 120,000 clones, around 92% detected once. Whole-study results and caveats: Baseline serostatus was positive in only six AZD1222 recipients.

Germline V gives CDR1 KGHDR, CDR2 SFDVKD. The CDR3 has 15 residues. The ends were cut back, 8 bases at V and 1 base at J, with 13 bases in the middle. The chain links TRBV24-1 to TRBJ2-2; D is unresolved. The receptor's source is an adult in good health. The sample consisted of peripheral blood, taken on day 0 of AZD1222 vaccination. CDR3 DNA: TGTGCCACCACCACCGGCCTGCGGAACACCGGGGAGCTGTTTTTT. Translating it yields CATTTGLRNTGELFF.